The 26 T cell receptor beta chains given below trace back to one sample, sequenced in a study of a mutant IDH1 vaccine in newly diagnosed glioma. Indicated time point: baseline, week 1 (first vaccination visit). Described treatment: pre-vaccination baseline after standard-of-care therapy. Profiled with immunoSEQ multiplex PCR; TCRdb holds only in-frame clones, not every one. The sample contains tens of thousands of clones, roughly 85% of which appear only once. The starting material was PBMCs, obtained from a glioma patient treated with radiotherapy, temozolomide or both. All receptors derive from a man aged 35 to 55 with glioma.

This clone was found once. V usage is TRBV2 and J usage is TRBJ2-5; D not resolved. V gave up 4 bases and J gave up 5 bases, with 11 bases separating them. The germline CDR1 and CDR2 sequences are SNHLY and FYNNEI. CDR3 length: 13 residues. CDR3 sequence: CASSASTHETQYF. The CDR3 DNA sequence: TGTGCCAGCAGTGCCTCCACCCATGAGACCCAGTACTTC.

Here the CDR3 DNA reads TGTGCCAGCAGACAGGGGGCGTTTGATACGCAGTATTTT. Translating it yields CASRQGAFDTQYF. The chain is built from TRBV6-5 and TRBJ2-3, with 9 bases matching TRBD1. The V and J ends lost 6 bases and 6 bases, in that order; junction bases with no gene match: 4. Germline V gene lookup returns CDR1 MNHEY and CDR2 SVGAGI. The CDR3 contains 13 residues.

This clone was detected once. The genes are TRBV5-1 and TRBJ2-1; D unclear. The CDR3 spans 14 residues. V dropped 2 bases and J dropped 2 bases, with 8 bases sitting between them. Germline assignment: CDR1 SGHRS and CDR2 YFSETQ. The CDR3 loop reads CASSFSGTYNEQFF. The CDR3 bases are TGCGCCAGCAGCTTCTCGGGTACCTACAATGAGCAGTTCTTC.

This chain uses TRBV2 with TRBJ2-6; D uncertain. Germline assignment: CDR1 SNHLY and CDR2 FYNNEI. The CDR3 totals 14 residues. CDR3 loop: CAVNSFSGANVLTF. The DNA of the CDR3 is TGTGCGGTAAACAGTTTCTCTGGGGCCAACGTCCTGACTTTC.

The chain couples TRBV27 to TRBJ1-2; possible D gene TRBD1, 6 bases. The germline V gene encodes CDR1 MNHEY and CDR2 SMNVEV (reference sequence). The V end lost 7 bases, the J end lost 2 bases, and 23 bases lay between the germline ends. The CDR3 consists of 17 residues. The CDR3 is CASTQSFNWGPNYGYTF. The DNA of the CDR3 is TGTGCCAGCACCCAGTCATTCAACTGGGGGCCCAACTATGGCTACACCTTC.

The chain's CDR3 is CASSPRASYEQYF. The CDR3 bases are TGTGCCAGCAGTCCTCGGGCCTCCTACGAGCAGTACTTC. V usage is TRBV27 and J usage is TRBJ2-7; D is unclear. Looked up from germline, CDR1 is MNHEY and CDR2 is SMNVEV (reference sequence). V shed 5 bases and J shed 0 bases, with 8 bases lying between them. The CDR3 extends over 13 amino acids.

The chain links TRBV19 to TRBJ1-3; D is uncertain. CDR1 is LNHDA and CDR2 is SQIVND in the germline V gene (reference sequence). This CDR3 has 14 residues. V was shortened by 5 bases and J by 3 bases, with 11 bases between the two germline ends. The CDR3 reads CASSDPLSGNTIYF. The CDR3 DNA sequence: TGTGCCAGTAGTGACCCCTTGAGTGGAAACACCATATATTTT. The variable domain in full, with the rest retrieved from reference TRBV19 and TRBJ1-3, is DGGITQSPKYLFRKEGQNVTLSCEQNLNHDAMYWYRQDPGQGLRLIYYSQIVNDFQKGDIAEGYSVSREKKESFPLTVTSAQKNPTAFYLCASSDPLSGNTIYFGEGSWLTVV.

The count of this clone is one. J is TRBJ2-7 and V is TRBV4-1; no reliable D call. The germline V gene has CDR1 MGHRA and CDR2 YSYEKL. The length of the CDR3 is 11 residues. The V gene lost 1 base and the J gene lost 5 bases, with 3 bases spanning the gap. The CDR3 sequence is CASSQGDEQYF. The CDR3 region has the DNA TGCGCCAGCAGCCAAGGCGACGAGCAGTACTTC.

The CDR3 DNA is TGCGCCAGCAGTGAGCTGAGCACTGAAGCTTTCTTT. Protein product: CASSELSTEAFF. The chain links TRBV10-2 to TRBJ1-1; the D is unclear. V shed 2 bases and J shed 4 bases, with 5 bases lying between them. The CDR3 spans 12 residues. The germline CDR1 and CDR2 sequences are WSHSY and SAAADI.

This chain's CDR3 is CSAGTDYGYTF. The CDR3 DNA is TGCAGTGCTGGGACAGACTATGGCTACACCTTC. The chain combines TRBV20-1 with TRBJ1-2, with 7 nucleotides matching TRBD1. Germline V gene sequence: CDR1 DFQATT, CDR2 SNEGSKA (reference sequence). This CDR3 spans 11 amino acids. V shed 5 bases and J 3 bases; nucleotides not matched to a gene: 0.

This clone was detected once. The rearrangement uses TRBV2 and TRBJ2-2; D is undetermined. The CDR3 spans 15 residues. Trimming took off 3 bases at V and 1 base at J, with 9 bases between the two ends. Germline CDR1 SNHLY, CDR2 FYNNEI. The CDR3 here is CASSEKTWNTGELFF. CDR3 DNA sequence: TGTGCCAGCAGTGAGAAGACTTGGAACACCGGGGAGCTGTTTTTT.

The chain combines TRBV7-8 with TRBJ2-7, with no clear D. The CDR3 is 14 amino acids. V lost 6 bases and J lost 5, with 17 bases in between. Looked up from germline, CDR1 is SGHVS and CDR2 is FQNEAQ. CDR3 nucleotide sequence: TGTGCCAGCAGGCATAGCTATCTCTACGACGAGCAGTACTTC. Translated: CASRHSYLYDEQYF.

The gene calls are TRBV29-1 and TRBJ2-5, with unresolved D. Germline values: CDR1 SQVTM, CDR2 ANQGSEA. This CDR3 comprises 12 residues. The CDR3 loop reads CRPMGMKETQYF. CDR3 DNA: TGCAGACCAATGGGGATGAAAGAGACCCAGTACTTC.

This clone turned up a few times. This chain links TRBV19 with TRBJ1-4; D gene uncertain. V shed 5 bases and J shed 4 bases, with 5 bases lying between them. This CDR3 is built from 12 residues. The germline V gene has CDR1 LNHDA and CDR2 SQIVND (reference sequence). The CDR3 here is CASSGSNEKLFF. In DNA form, the CDR3 reads TGTGCCAGTAGTGGAAGTAATGAAAAACTGTTTTTT.

The chain is built from TRBV5-1 and TRBJ1-2; the match to TRBD1 covers 10 bases. J was trimmed by 5 bases and V by 4 bases; bases with no gene match: 11. This CDR3 spans 16 amino acids. CDR1 is SGHRS, CDR2 YFSETQ, per germline. The CDR3 nucleotides read TGCGCCAGCAGCGACCCCCGAGACAGGGGGCCTTATGGCTACACCTTC. Translating it yields CASSDPRDRGPYGYTF.

The J gene is TRBJ1-2, the V gene TRBV6-5; D gene uncertain. CDR3 length: 14 residues. Germline V CDR1 and CDR2: MNHEY, SVGAGI. Between the trimmed V and J ends, which lost 2 bases and 8 bases, there was a span of 15 bases. CDR3 amino acids: CASSYPGGNPGYTF. In DNA, the CDR3 is TGTGCCAGCAGTTACCCCGGAGGGAACCCCGGCTACACCTTC.

The DNA for the CDR3 is TGTGCCAGCAGCCAAGACGGGAGGATAGATACGCAGTATTTT. It is translated as CASSQDGRIDTQYF. V usage is TRBV4-2 and J usage is TRBJ2-3; TRBD2 aligns across 7 bases. The CDR3 covers 14 residues. Looked up from germline, CDR1 is LGHNA and CDR2 is YNFKEQ. V lost 0 bases and J lost 5; bases outside the gene matches: 2.

As DNA, the CDR3 is TGTGCCAGCAGTTTGTGGGGACCGGGGGCCAACGTCCTGACTTTC. This translates into CASSLWGPGANVLTF. The V and J genes are TRBV28 and TRBJ2-6; D is possibly TRBD1 or TRBD2 (5 bases each). V lost 3 bases and J lost 4, with 10 bases in between. This CDR3 has 15 residues. Germline V gene lookup returns CDR1 MDHEN and CDR2 SYDVKM.

This sequence joins TRBV2 and TRBJ2-7; D is undetermined. CDR3 length equals 13 residues. Germline V gene lookup returns CDR1 SNHLY and CDR2 FYNNEI. V was trimmed by 5 bases and J by 6 bases, leaving 14 bases between them. Here the CDR3 reads CASSRSLLREQYF. In DNA form, the CDR3 reads TGTGCCAGCAGTCGCAGCTTGTTGCGCGAGCAGTACTTC. The full variable domain, with the rest looked up from reference TRBV2 and TRBJ2-7, is EPEVTQTPSHQVTQMGQEVILRCVPISNHLYFYWYRQILGQKVEFLVSFYNNEISEKSEIFDDQFSVERPDGSNFTLKIRSTKLEDSAMYFCASSRSLLREQYFGPGTRLTVT.

This chain connects TRBV6-4 to TRBJ2-7; 13 bases match TRBD2. From germline, CDR1 is MRHNA and CDR2 SNTAGT. J lost 6 bases, V lost 4 bases, and 3 bases had no gene match. This CDR3 comprises 14 residues. The CDR3: CASSGGLAGCEQYF. In nucleotides, the CDR3 is TGTGCCAGCAGTGGGGGACTAGCGGGATGCGAGCAGTACTTC.

V usage is TRBV19 and J usage is TRBJ1-2, with TRBD1 identical over 7 bases. V gave up 5 bases and J gave up 1 base; unmatched junction bases: 7. The germline V gene has CDR1 LNHDA and CDR2 SQIVND (reference sequence). The CDR3 runs 15 residues. The CDR3 spells CASSPRQGSNYGYTF. Written as DNA, the CDR3 is TGTGCCAGTAGTCCCCGACAGGGTAGTAACTATGGCTACACCTTC.

This sequence joins TRBV5-1 and TRBJ1-6; D ambiguous. V gave up 0 bases and J gave up 9 bases, with 10 bases separating them. The CDR3 sequence is 14 residues long. Germline CDR1 reads SGHRS; CDR2 reads YFSETQ. CDR3 sequence: CASSLVALSSPLHF. CDR3 coding DNA: TGCGCCAGCAGCTTGGTAGCCTTAAGTTCACCCCTCCACTTT.

In nucleotides, the CDR3 is TGTGCCAGGGCAAAAGCCCCCACGGCGTACAATGAGCAGTTCTTC. It yields the protein CARAKAPTAYNEQFF. The V call is TRBV6-5, the J call TRBJ2-1, with unresolved D. Trimming cost V 9 bases and J 4 bases, with 19 bases left between them. The germline gives CDR1 MNHEY, CDR2 SVGAGI. The CDR3 spans 15 residues.

The rearrangement uses TRBV6-6 and TRBJ2-7, with TRBD1 identical over 10 bases. The CDR3 extends over 16 amino acids. V lost 5 bases to trimming and J lost 0 bases; unmatched junction nucleotides: 7. Per the germline V gene, CDR1 is MNHNY and CDR2 is SVGAGI (reference sequence). The CDR3, as DNA: TGTGCCAGCAGTAAGATGACAGGGGGCCTCTCCTACGAGCAGTACTTC. The encoded protein is CASSKMTGGLSYEQYF.

The gene calls are TRBV7-2 and TRBJ2-2; D gene uncertain. The CDR3 is made up of 14 amino acids. V lost 5 bases and J lost 0, with 7 bases in between. The germline V gene encodes CDR1 SGHTA and CDR2 FQGNSA. The CDR3 spells CASSVTPNTGELFF. DNA for the CDR3: TGTGCCAGCAGCGTAACTCCGAACACCGGGGAGCTGTTTTTT.

The chain is built from TRBV6-5 and TRBJ2-1; no firm D call. The V end lost 9 bases, the J end lost 3 bases, and 12 bases lay between the germline ends. Germline V CDR1 and CDR2: MNHEY, SVGAGI. The CDR3 consists of 13 residues. The DNA of the CDR3 is TGTGCCAGTAAGTTGGCGGACTACAATGAGCAGTTCTTC. It encodes CASKLADYNEQFF.